The TCR beta chain described here comes from a study of T-cell memory formation after mild COVID-19. V lost 2 bases and J lost 0, with 15 bases in between. This CDR3 is 17 amino acids long. CDR1 and CDR2 from the germline V gene are SGHDT and YYEEEE. Via MiXCR, TCRdb re-called the 5' RACE reads, giving one row per CDR3 protein. Here the sample spans about 400,000 distinct CDR3 sequences, more than 20% being singletons. This chain uses TRBV5-6 with TRBJ2-1, with D perhaps matching TRBD2 (6 bases). The receptor's source is an adult woman who had mild COVID-19 (a few samples of this study predate the infection). Cell type and time point are not known. The sequenced sample consisted of PBMCs or a T cell subset sorted from them (not recorded which). CDR3 nucleotides: TGTGCCAGCAGCTTTAATCCGGGACTTAGCTCCTACAATGAGCAGTTCTTC. Translated: CASSFNPGLSSYNEQFF.